This entry lists 32 T cell receptor beta chains sequenced from one sample in a study of shared clonotypes between healthy human individuals. Sequencing used immunoSEQ multiplex PCR; TCRdb keeps in-frame clones, though not all of them. Of 550,000 to 700,000 clones in the sample, 73% were seen once. Sequences were obtained from memory CD4+ T cells sorted from blood. Specified subset: CD45RA-negative fraction. The receptors were sampled from a woman between 25 and 40 years old in good health.

The genes are TRBV18 and TRBJ1-3; D is unclear. CDR1 is KGHSH, CDR2 LQKENI, per germline. The CDR3 totals 11 residues. V was trimmed by 5 bases and J by 3 bases, leaving 2 bases between them. Written as DNA, the CDR3 is TGTGCCAGCTCAAATGGAAACACCATATATTTT. The encoded protein is CASSNGNTIYF.

The J gene is TRBJ2-5, the V gene TRBV18; TRBD2 might be the D (5 bases). CDR3 size: 14 residues. CDR1 is KGHSH, CDR2 LQKENI, per germline. The V end was cut by 1 base, the J end by 4 bases, with 10 bases between. CDR3 sequence reads: CASSPRGGLETQYF. CDR3 DNA: TGTGCCAGCTCACCACGCGGAGGCTTAGAGACCCAGTACTTC.

The V call is TRBV28, the J call TRBJ1-5, with D maybe TRBD1 (6 bases). Trimming pared 4 bases from V and 0 bases from J, leaving 16 bases between. This CDR3 is built from 17 residues. CDR1 and CDR2 (germline): MDHEN, SYDVKM. The DNA for the CDR3 is TGTGCCAGCAGTTCCCTTCGGGGGGGGGCTAGCAATCAGCCCCAGCATTTT. It is translated as CASSSLRGGASNQPQHF.

To note about this clone: The same CDR3 can be traced to other DNA sequences in this sample. The rearrangement links TRBV7-3 to TRBJ2-2; D unclear. This CDR3 is 13 amino acids long. V dropped 2 bases and J dropped 5 bases, with 6 bases sitting between them. Germline values: CDR1 SGHTA, CDR2 FQGTGA. CDR3 in DNA: TGTGCCAGCAGCTTATCCCGGACCGGGGAGCTGTTTTTT. Translated: CASSLSRTGELFF.

The chain's CDR3 is CAISPSGYEQYF. CDR3 DNA sequence: TGTGCCATCAGTCCTAGCGGATACGAGCAGTACTTC. The chain combines TRBV10-3 with TRBJ2-7; 7 bases align to TRBD2. J lost 4 bases, V lost 5 bases, and 2 bases had no gene match. The CDR3 has 12 amino acids. CDR1 and CDR2 (germline): ENHRY, SYGVKD.

The chain is built from TRBV23-1 and TRBJ1-1; D unresolved. TRBV23-1 is an ORF, and what it does is uncertain. CDR3 size: 19 residues. V was clipped by 4 bases and J by 0 bases, with 24 bases between them. The CDR3, as DNA: TGCGCCAGCAGTCCGATCGAGCCCCAGTGGGTCGGCATGAACACTGAAGCTTTCTTT. Its translation: CASSPIEPQWVGMNTEAFF.

This clone appeared a few times. J is TRBJ2-7 and V is TRBV27; D is unclear. V was shortened by 4 bases and J by 1 base, with 2 bases between the two germline ends. Germline loops: CDR1 MNHEY, CDR2 SMNVEV (reference sequence). CDR3 length: 11 amino acids. As DNA, the CDR3 is TGTGCCAGCAGTTCGTCCTACGAGCAGTACTTC. Residues: CASSSSYEQYF.

The rearrangement joins TRBV28 to TRBJ2-7; 12 bases fit TRBD2. J gave up 2 bases and V 0 bases, and 5 bases lay outside the gene matches. This CDR3 is built from 17 residues. Germline V lookup: CDR1 MDHEN, CDR2 SYDVKM. CDR3 in amino acids: CASSLWVLAGGTYEQYF. Here the CDR3 DNA reads TGTGCCAGCAGTTTATGGGTACTAGCGGGAGGTACCTACGAGCAGTACTTC.

The rearrangement uses TRBV11-1 and TRBJ2-1; the match to TRBD2 covers 10 bases. Looked up from germline, CDR1 is SGHAT and CDR2 is FQDESV (reference sequence). V was clipped by 5 bases and J by 0 bases; unmatched bases: 13. CDR3 length: 19 residues. CDR3 sequence reads: CASSRRLAGVFSSYNEQFF. The CDR3 DNA is TGTGCCAGCAGCCGGAGGCTAGCGGGAGTTTTCAGCTCCTACAATGAGCAGTTCTTC.

Comment on this clone: Other DNA sequences in the same sample also yield this CDR3. This chain links TRBV19 with TRBJ1-5; D call uncertain. CDR1 and CDR2 (germline): LNHDA, SQIVND (reference sequence). This CDR3 spans 13 amino acids. The ends were cut back, 1 base at V and 5 bases at J, with 6 bases in the middle. The CDR3 loop reads CASSIGRDQPQHF. For the CDR3, the DNA is TGTGCCAGTAGTATAGGTAGGGATCAGCCCCAGCATTTT.

This clone was found a few times. This chain uses TRBV5-1 with TRBJ2-1; 9 bases are a match to TRBD2. CDR3 length: 16 residues. The V gene end was trimmed by 5 bases and the J gene end by 7 bases; junction bases not matched to a gene: 13. Germline-derived CDR1 and CDR2 are SGHRS and YFSETQ. The CDR3 sequence: CASRAIGAGGRNEQFF. CDR3 sequence (DNA): TGCGCCAGCAGAGCTATCGGGGCGGGAGGGAGGAATGAGCAGTTCTTC.

The rearrangement uses TRBV27 and TRBJ2-6; no reliable D call. Trimming removed 6 bases at V and 2 bases at J, with 5 bases between. Germline CDR1 and CDR2: MNHEY and SMNVEV (reference sequence). The CDR3 is made up of 13 amino acids. The CDR3 here is CASREAGANVLTF. As DNA, the CDR3 is TGTGCCAGCAGGGAAGCTGGGGCCAACGTCCTGACTTTC.

The CDR3 loop is CASSLRRGTEQFF. For the CDR3, the DNA is TGTGCCAGCAGTTTACGAAGGGGTACCGAGCAGTTCTTC. The chain employs TRBV27 and TRBJ2-1; D is perhaps TRBD1 (5 bases). Germline V CDR1 and CDR2: MNHEY, SMNVEV (reference sequence). The CDR3 runs to 13 residues. V was clipped by 2 bases and J by 10 bases, with 12 bases between them.

The rearrangement uses TRBV9 and TRBJ2-1; D is perhaps TRBD2 (6 bases). Trimming took 4 bases from V and 8 from J, leaving 10 bases between them. This CDR3 contains 12 residues. Germline V gene data show CDR1 as SGDLS and CDR2 as YYNGEE. The chain's CDR3 is CASSPGVYEQFF. In DNA form, the CDR3 reads TGTGCCAGCAGCCCGGGGGTTTATGAGCAGTTCTTC.

The V and J genes are TRBV29-1 and TRBJ2-3, with 10 bases matching TRBD2. Germline V CDR1 and CDR2: SQVTM, ANQGSEA. The CDR3 extends over 12 amino acids. The ends lost 7 bases at V and 10 bases at J; junction bases unmatched: 8. The CDR3 sequence is CSAFSGTSAQYF. Written as DNA, the CDR3 is TGCAGCGCCTTTTCTGGGACTAGCGCGCAGTATTTT.

The rearrangement uses TRBV27 and TRBJ2-3; weak D call: TRBD2 (6 bases). This CDR3 comprises 13 residues. V gave up 6 bases and J gave up 1 base, with 8 bases separating them. CDR1 MNHEY and CDR2 SMNVEV come from the germline V gene (reference sequence). CDR3 amino acids: CASSREGTDTQYF. The CDR3 coding sequence is TGTGCCAGCAGCAGGGAGGGCACAGATACGCAGTATTTT.

This clone was recorded at least ten times. V is TRBV5-1 and J is TRBJ2-5, with a weak D call TRBD2 (5 bases). This CDR3 region has 14 residues. The V and J ends lost 4 bases and 2 bases respectively, with 12 bases between them. Germline CDR1 is SGHRS and CDR2 is YFSETQ. The CDR3 DNA reads TGCGCCAGCAGCAGGGCGGGCCAACAAGAGACCCAGTACTTC. It specifies CASSRAGQQETQYF.

The chain carries TRBV29-1 and TRBJ2-3; 8 bases line up with TRBD2. The J segment lost 7 bases and the V segment lost 6 bases, leaving 9 bases of the junction unmatched. The CDR3 is made up of 13 amino acids. The germline V gene encodes CDR1 SQVTM and CDR2 ANQGSEA. The CDR3 coding sequence is TGCAGCGTCATTCGGGGGGGTGGAAATACGCAGTATTTT. It is translated as CSVIRGGGNTQYF.

The V and J genes are TRBV7-9 and TRBJ2-5; TRBD2 matches 7 bases. The CDR3 consists of 15 residues. Germline CDR1 reads SEHNR; CDR2 reads FQNEAQ (reference sequence). With 1 base clipped from V and 2 bases from J, the junction kept 4 bases outside the gene matches. CDR3 sequence reads: CASSLGLAEQETQYF. CDR3 in DNA: TGTGCCAGCAGCTTAGGACTAGCCGAACAAGAGACCCAGTACTTC.

This clone was seen a handful of times. This sample includes further DNA sequences coding for the same CDR3. The chain links TRBV5-1 to TRBJ2-1, with 8 nucleotides matching TRBD2. V was clipped by 4 bases and J by 1 base; unmatched bases: 4. The CDR3 contains 15 residues. Looked up from germline, CDR1 is SGHRS and CDR2 is YFSETQ. CDR3 bases: TGCGCCAGCAGCATATCTAGCGGGTCCTACAATGAGCAGTTCTTC. It codes for CASSISSGSYNEQFF.

This clone has only one observation. This rearrangement joins TRBV30 to TRBJ1-1, with D possibly being TRBD1 (5 bases). The CDR3 totals 17 residues. V was clipped by 2 bases and J by 4 bases, with 23 bases between them. Germline V gene sequence: CDR1 GTSNPN, CDR2 SVGIG (reference sequence). CDR3 nucleotides: TGTGCCTGGAGTTCACCTTATCGGGGGGAATATGGCACTGAAGCTTTCTTT. It translates to CAWSSPYRGEYGTEAFF.

This clone appeared a single time. The chain is built from TRBV5-1 and TRBJ2-7; 9 bases are a match to TRBD2. This CDR3 is built from 15 residues. From germline, CDR1 is SGHRS and CDR2 YFSETQ. The V gene end was trimmed by 4 bases and the J gene end by 1 base; junction bases not matched to a gene: 6. The CDR3 reads CASSPTSGASYEQYF. The CDR3 coding sequence is TGCGCCAGCAGCCCGACTAGCGGAGCGTCCTACGAGCAGTACTTC.

The chain uses TRBV2 and TRBJ2-5; D is unclear. CDR3 length: 14 amino acids. The germline V gene encodes CDR1 SNHLY and CDR2 FYNNEI. V was trimmed by 9 bases and J by 5 bases, leaving 19 bases between them. The CDR3 DNA follows: TGTGCCAGTGAACCTAACCTAGTAAGGGAGACCCAGTACTTC. Translated, it gives CASEPNLVRETQYF.

This clone was detected a few times. The chain couples TRBV18 to TRBJ1-5; tentative D call: TRBD1 (5 bases). This CDR3 region has 15 residues. V was clipped by 3 bases and J by 3 bases, with 12 bases between them. Germline CDR1 is KGHSH and CDR2 is LQKENI. The CDR3, as DNA: TGTGCCAGCTCACCGGGGGGGAACATCAATCAGCCCCAGCATTTT. Amino acid sequence: CASSPGGNINQPQHF.

This clone was picked up a small number of times. The chain uses TRBV6-1 and TRBJ1-1; 8 nucleotides line up with TRBD1. Losses at the gene ends were 1 base for V and 5 bases for J; bases not matched to a gene: 0. This CDR3 comprises 13 residues. The V gene's germline CDR1 is MNHNS and CDR2 SASEGT. The CDR3 coding sequence is TGTGCCAGCAGTGAAGACAGGGGGACTGAAGCTTTCTTT. Protein sequence: CASSEDRGTEAFF.

This sequence joins TRBV6-5 and TRBJ1-5; maybe TRBD1 (5 bases). With 7 bases removed from V and 7 bases from J, the gap between germline ends came to 17 bases. Germline CDR1 MNHEY, CDR2 SVGAGI. This CDR3 comprises 14 residues. CDR3 nucleotide sequence: TGTGCCAGCACCGAAGGGAGGGGCCGCCAGCCCCAGCATTTT. It yields the protein CASTEGRGRQPQHF.

The chain uses TRBV25-1 and TRBJ2-6; D is possibly TRBD1 (6 bases). Germline CDR1 reads MGHDK; CDR2 reads SYGVNS. V lost 4 bases, J lost 0 bases, and 7 bases lay in between. CDR3 size: 15 residues. The CDR3 DNA follows: TGTGCCAGCAGTGCAGGGGACTCTGGGGCCAACGTCCTGACTTTC. This codes for CASSAGDSGANVLTF.

The chain is built from TRBV29-1 and TRBJ1-1; D is undetermined. Trimming removed 7 bases from V and 3 bases from J, with 12 bases in between. The CDR3 is 12 residues long. CDR1 and CDR2 from the germline V gene are SQVTM and ANQGSEA. In DNA form, the CDR3 reads TGCAGCGCAGAAGAGCGAGACACTGAAGCTTTCTTT. Encoded protein: CSAEERDTEAFF.

The chain's CDR3 is CASTTSKGPQETQYF. The CDR3 DNA reads TGTGCCAGCACCACGAGCAAGGGACCCCAAGAGACCCAGTACTTC. The chain combines TRBV5-4 with TRBJ2-5; D may be TRBD1 or TRBD2 (5 bases each). The ends were cut back, 6 bases at V and 1 base at J, with 16 bases in the middle. The CDR3 totals 15 residues. From germline, CDR1 is SGHNT and CDR2 YYREEE (reference sequence).

The chain uses TRBV19 and TRBJ2-7; possibly TRBD1 for D (6 bases). This CDR3 region has 13 residues. Germline V gene lookup returns CDR1 LNHDA and CDR2 SQIVND (reference sequence). The V end lost 4 bases, the J end lost 1 base, and 8 bases lay between the germline ends. In nucleotides, the CDR3 is TGTGCCAGTAGTAACGGACAGTCCTACGAGCAGTACTTC. Translating it yields CASSNGQSYEQYF. Filled out from reference TRBV19 and TRBJ2-7, the complete variable domain reads DGGITQSPKYLFRKEGQNVTLSCEQNLNHDAMYWYRQDPGQGLRLIYYSQIVNDFQKGDIAEGYSVSREKKESFPLTVTSAQKNPTAFYLCASSNGQSYEQYFGPGTRLTVT.

This clone appeared many times. V is TRBV7-8 and J is TRBJ2-7; possible D gene TRBD1, 6 bases. Trimming stripped 3 bases from V and 6 bases from J, with 18 bases between. Germline V gene lookup returns CDR1 SGHVS and CDR2 FQNEAQ. CDR3 length: 15 residues. CDR3 DNA: TGTGCCAGCAGCTTGGTACAGGGATCTGGGGGCGAGCAGTACTTC. This translates into CASSLVQGSGGEQYF.

This clone was found once. The chain links TRBV6-5 to TRBJ1-1; 7 bases align to TRBD1. Germline CDR1 is MNHEY and CDR2 is SVGAGI. The V and J ends lost 6 bases and 5 bases, in that order; junction bases with no gene match: 9. The CDR3 runs to 14 residues. The CDR3 is CASRQNRGWTEAFF. The CDR3 DNA sequence: TGTGCCAGCAGACAGAACAGGGGTTGGACTGAAGCTTTCTTT.